These T cell receptor beta chains were read from a single sample in a study of a mutant IDH1 vaccine in newly diagnosed glioma. These TCRs are of unknown antigen specificity. Profiling relied on immunoSEQ multiplex PCR, and the TCRdb table lists in-frame clones only, not all of them. The sample holds some 120,000 clones, roughly 75% seen once. The sequencing used PBMCs, collected from a glioma patient whose treatment included an IDH1 peptide vaccine. All receptors come from a man aged 35-49 years with glioma. Each CDR3 is given with its conserved first and last residue. Each record gives: D gene, V gene, clone size, J gene, CDR3 length, CDR3 protein, CDR3 DNA. D genes are given only for firm matches. Expanded clones get a size class; other rows say once, few or many, or leave the size out.

>TRBD2|TRBV7-6|NA|TRBJ2-3|16
CASSLRGLGNTDTQYF
TGTGCCAGCAGCTTACGGGGACTAGGCAACACAGATACGCAGTATTTT
>NA|TRBV30|NA|TRBJ2-2|13
CAWSVLSTGELFF
TGTGCCTGGAGTGTACTTTCCACCGGGGAGCTGTTTTTT
>TRBD1|TRBV6-1|once|TRBJ1-2|13
CASRETGGYGYTF
TGTGCCAGCAGAGAGACAGGGGGCTATGGCTACACCTTC
>NA|TRBV27|NA|TRBJ1-1|14
CASRPGDLNTEAFF
TGTGCCAGCAGGCCCGGCGATCTGAACACTGAAGCTTTCTTT
>NA|TRBV6-4|NA|TRBJ1-6|13
CASSDSRRSPLHF
TGTGCCAGCAGTGACTCACGACGTTCACCCCTCCACTTT
>TRBD1|TRBV4-3|few|TRBJ1-1|14
CASSQRTGATEAFF
TGCGCCAGCAGCCAACGGACAGGGGCCACTGAAGCTTTCTTT
>NA|TRBV4-3|NA|TRBJ2-1|15
CASKEGLPAYNEQFF
TGCGCCAGCAAGGAAGGACTACCCGCCTACAATGAGCAGTTCTTC
>NA|TRBV7-2|few|TRBJ1-5|13
CASSLSGVQPQHF
TGTGCCAGCAGCTTAAGTGGGGTTCAGCCCCAGCATTTT
>NA|TRBV27|NA|TRBJ1-2|14
CASSLSSGVGGYTF
TGTGCCAGCAGTTTATCGTCGGGGGTCGGTGGCTACACCTTC
>TRBD2|TRBV5-1|NA|TRBJ2-5|16
CASSPSGTQEIRAQYF
TGCGCCAGCAGTCCTAGCGGGACCCAAGAGATTCGGGCCCAGTACTTC
>NA|TRBV4-3|NA|TRBJ1-5|13
CASSQNGNQPQHF
TGCGCCAGCAGCCAAAACGGCAATCAGCCCCAGCATTTT
>NA|TRBV7-9|NA|TRBJ1-2|14
CASSLESQGYGYTF
TGTGCCAGCAGCTTAGAGTCGCAGGGCTATGGCTACACCTTC